This T cell receptor (beta chain) comes out of a study of cytomegalovirus exposure and HLA in healthy donors. V lost 0 bases to trimming and J lost 6 bases, with 3 bases between them. The CDR3 totals 12 residues. Germline V lookup: CDR1 SGHTA, CDR2 FQGNSA. Researchers ran the PCR with 60 Vbeta and 13 Jbeta primers. The assay was immunoSEQ multiplex PCR, and TCRdb's table has in-frame clones only and misses some. Among about 200,000 clones listed, 82% were seen once. This chain uses TRBV7-2 with TRBJ2-1, with D hard to call. The TCR comes from a boy aged 2 to 9 in good health and CMV-seronegative. Material: PBMCs. The chain's CDR3 is CASSLASNEQFF. CDR3 coding DNA: TGTGCCAGCAGCTTAGCCAGCAATGAGCAGTTCTTC.